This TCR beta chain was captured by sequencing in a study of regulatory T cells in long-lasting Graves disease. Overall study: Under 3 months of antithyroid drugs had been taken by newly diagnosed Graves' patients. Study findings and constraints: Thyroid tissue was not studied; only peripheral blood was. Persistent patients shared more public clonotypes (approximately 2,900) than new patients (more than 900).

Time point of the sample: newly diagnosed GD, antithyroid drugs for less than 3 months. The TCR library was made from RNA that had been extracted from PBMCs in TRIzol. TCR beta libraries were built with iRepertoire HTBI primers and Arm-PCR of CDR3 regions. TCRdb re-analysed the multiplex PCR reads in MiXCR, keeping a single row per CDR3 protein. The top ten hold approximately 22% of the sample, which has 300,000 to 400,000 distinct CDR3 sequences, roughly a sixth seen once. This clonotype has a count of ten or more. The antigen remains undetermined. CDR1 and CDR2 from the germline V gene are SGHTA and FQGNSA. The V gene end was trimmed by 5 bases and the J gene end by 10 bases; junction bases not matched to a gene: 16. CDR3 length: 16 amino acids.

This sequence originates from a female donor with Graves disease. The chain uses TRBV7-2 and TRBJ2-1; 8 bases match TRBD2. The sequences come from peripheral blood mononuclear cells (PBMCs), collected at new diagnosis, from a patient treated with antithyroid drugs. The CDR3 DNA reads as TGTGCCAGCAGCGATTACAGCGGGAGTCTTTCCCACGAGCAGTTCTTC. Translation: CASSDYSGSLSHEQFF.